One and the same sample provided the 5 T cell receptor beta chains below, sequenced in a study of CD8+CD57+ T cells in acquired aplastic anemia (dated by TCRdb to the late 2010s). Reads for this sample came from an Illumina HiSeq 2000. Genomic DNA served as template for TCR beta VDJ combination and CDR3 sequence profiling. TCRdb passed the public sequencing reads through fastp at Q25 and MiXCR, retaining productive beta sequences. Every CDR3 protein is listed once, alongside the most common genes and DNA of its rows. The sample table records hundreds of thousands of distinct CDR3 sequences; approximately 79% of these occur just once. The top ten constitute 40% to 50% of the sample. Expansion of CD8+CD57+ cells had been shown by flow cytometry in the patients chosen for sequencing. What was sequenced was sorted CD4+, CD8+, or CD8+CD57+ T cells (not recorded which) from PBMCs. These TCRs come from a human donor with aplastic anemia.

Regarding this clonotype: This may come from a read error, since a much larger clone is one base off. The chain carries TRBV27 and TRBJ1-1; D not resolved. Germline V gives CDR1 MNHEY, CDR2 SMNVEV (reference sequence). The CDR3 consists of 13 residues. Trimming shortened V by 5 bases and J by 3 bases, and 10 bases separated the two germline ends. The DNA of the CDR3 is TGTGCCAGCAGTCTCGGAAAGGACACTGAAGCTTTCTTT. Its translation is CASSLGKDTEAFF.

This clonotype was counted a few times. The CDR3 loop reads CASSLQGLAYEQYF. The CDR3 DNA is TGTGCCAGCAGCTTACAGGGACTAGCCTACGAGCAGTACTTC. The chain employs TRBV7-2 and TRBJ2-7; 8 bases are a match to TRBD2. The trim removed 2 bases at V and 2 bases at J, leaving 2 bases unmatched. Germline V CDR1 and CDR2: SGHTA, FQGNSA. CDR3 length equals 14 residues.

Remarks on this clonotype: A read error is likely, as this CDR3 ends without the conserved phenylalanine or tryptophan. The DNA is left out, because the CDR3 cannot be placed on it with certainty; the CDR3 is given as TCRdb lists it. The J gene is TRBJ2-3, the V gene TRBV11-3; no check of the table's D call, TRBD1, against the DNA was made. Germline V CDR1 and CDR2: SGHNT, YENEEA. The CDR3 length equals 13 residues, ends included. CDR3 sequence reads: CASSLGLTDNPEA.

J is TRBJ2-1 and V is TRBV24-1; perhaps TRBD1 as D (6 bases). Trimming took 4 bases from V and 1 from J, leaving 7 bases between them. CDR1 and CDR2 from the germline V gene are KGHDR and SFDVKD. This CDR3 comprises 14 residues. The CDR3, as DNA: TGTGCCACCAGTGACAGGGGTTCCTACAATGAGCAGTTCTTC. This gives the protein CATSDRGSYNEQFF.

Points on this clonotype: Relative to the germline gene, one junction end is altered; a read error may explain this. The rearrangement uses TRBV9 and TRBJ2-3, with 7 bases identical to TRBD1. Germline V CDR1 and CDR2: SGDLS, YYNGEE. The CDR3 extends over 14 amino acids. This CDR3 reads CASSLGGQSTETHF. The CDR3 coding sequence is TGTGCCAGCAGCTTAGGGGGACAGAGCACAGAGACGCATTTT.